This T cell receptor beta chain was retrieved from a study of T cell changes during pregnancy in multiple sclerosis. Germline trimming cut 5 bases from V and 7 bases from J; bases unmatched to any gene: 5. Per the germline V gene, CDR1 is SGHTA and CDR2 is FQGNSA. This CDR3 contains 15 residues. This clone has just one count. Only in-frame clones appear in the TCRdb table, and some are missing; sequencing was by immunoSEQ multiplex PCR. Among around 40,000 clones listed, over 90% were seen once. This receptor was taken from a female donor with multiple sclerosis, enrolled in a pregnancy study. This rearrangement joins TRBV7-2 to TRBJ2-7, with 16 bases that match TRBD2. The sequences come from CD4+ T cells from peripheral blood mononuclear cells, collected in the second trimester of pregnancy. CDR3 bases: TGTGCCAGCAGCACCCCGGGACTAGCGGGAGGGGAGCAGTACTTC. Encoded protein: CASSTPGLAGGEQYF. Full variable domain (missing parts from reference TRBV7-2 and TRBJ2-7): GAGVSQSPSNKVTEKGKDVELRCDPISGHTALYWYRQSLGQGLEFLIYFQGNSAPDKSGLPSDRFSAERTGGSVSTLTIQRTQQEDSAVYLCASSTPGLAGGEQYFGPGTRLTVT.